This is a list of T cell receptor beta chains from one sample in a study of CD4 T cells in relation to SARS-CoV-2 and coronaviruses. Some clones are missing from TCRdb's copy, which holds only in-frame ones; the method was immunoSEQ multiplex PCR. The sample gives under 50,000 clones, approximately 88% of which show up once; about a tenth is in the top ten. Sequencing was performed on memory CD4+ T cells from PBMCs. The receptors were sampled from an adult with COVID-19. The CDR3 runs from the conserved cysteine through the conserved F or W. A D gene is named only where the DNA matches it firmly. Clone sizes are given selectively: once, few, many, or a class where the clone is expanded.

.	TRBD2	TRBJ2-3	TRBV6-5	CASRTGGSDTQYF	TGTGCCAGCAGGACCGGGGGGTCAGATACGCAGTATTTT
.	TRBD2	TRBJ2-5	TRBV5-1	CASSPIAGGGETQYF	TGCGCCAGCAGCCCGATAGCGGGGGGTGGAGAGACCCAGTACTTC
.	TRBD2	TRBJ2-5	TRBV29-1	CSVMTSGGGETQYF	TGCAGCGTTATGACTAGCGGGGGGGGAGAGACCCAGTACTTC
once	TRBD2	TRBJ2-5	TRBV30	CAWRLAGSQETQYF	TGTGCCTGGAGACTAGCGGGGTCACAAGAGACCCAGTACTTC
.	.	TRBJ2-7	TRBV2	CASSLTVSYEQYF	TGTGCCAGCAGTCTGACAGTTTCCTACGAGCAGTACTTC
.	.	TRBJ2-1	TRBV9	CASSVGGGSYNEQFF	TGTGCCAGCAGCGTAGGGGGAGGATCCTACAATGAGCAGTTCTTC
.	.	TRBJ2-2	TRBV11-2	CASSPPGIGMNTGELFF	TGTGCCAGCAGCCCGCCCGGGATAGGAATGAACACCGGGGAGCTGTTTTTT
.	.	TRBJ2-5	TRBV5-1	CASSFGRGDQETQYF	TGCGCCAGCAGCTTCGGCCGGGGTGATCAAGAGACCCAGTACTTC
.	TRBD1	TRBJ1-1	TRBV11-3	CASSLRDRGRNTEAFF	TGTGCCAGCAGCCTCCGGGACAGGGGTAGGAACACTGAAGCTTTCTTT
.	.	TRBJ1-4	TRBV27	CASSTRKGGTNEKLFF	TGTGCCAGCAGTACCCGAAAAGGGGGAACTAATGAAAAACTGTTTTTT
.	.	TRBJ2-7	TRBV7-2	CASSLDGRLDEQYF	TGTGCCAGCAGCTTAGACGGTCGGTTAGACGAGCAGTACTTC
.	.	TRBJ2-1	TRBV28	CASSPLSGRSVLVSNEQFF	TGTGCCAGCAGTCCGCTATCGGGACGCAGCGTGTTGGTTAGCAATGAGCAGTTCTTC
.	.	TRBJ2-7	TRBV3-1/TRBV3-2	CASSQSSYEQYF	TGTGCCAGCAGCCAATCCAGTTACGAGCAGTACTTC
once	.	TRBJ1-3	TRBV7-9	CASRFGNTIYF	TGTGCCAGCCGTTTCGGAAACACCATATATTTT
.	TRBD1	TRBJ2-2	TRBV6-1	CASSEYDRGNTGELFF	TGTGCCAGCAGTGAATACGACAGGGGTAACACCGGGGAGCTGTTTTTT
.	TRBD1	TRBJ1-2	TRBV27	CASSTSGQNYGYTF	TGTGCCAGCAGTACCTCGGGACAGAACTATGGCTACACCTTC
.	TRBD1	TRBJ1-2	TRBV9	CASSDRQGSGYTF	TGTGCCAGCAGCGACAGACAGGGATCAGGCTACACCTTC
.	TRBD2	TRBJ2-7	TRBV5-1	CASSPRVAGGITYEQYF	TGCGCCAGCAGCCCCCGGGTAGCGGGGGGCATTACCTACGAGCAGTACTTC
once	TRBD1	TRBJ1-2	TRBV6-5	CASSYSWQGDYGYTF	TGTGCCAGCAGTTACTCTTGGCAGGGGGACTATGGCTACACCTTC
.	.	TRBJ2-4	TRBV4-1	CASSQGRTSSLENIQYF	TGCGCCAGCAGCCAAGGTCGAACATCATCGCTCGAAAACATTCAGTACTTC
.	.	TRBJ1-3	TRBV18	CASSLAARGGNTIYF	TGTGCCAGCTCACTCGCTGCCAGGGGTGGAAACACCATATATTTT
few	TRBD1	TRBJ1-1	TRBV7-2	CASSLDRGDTEAFF	TGTGCCAGCAGCTTAGACAGGGGCGACACTGAAGCTTTCTTT
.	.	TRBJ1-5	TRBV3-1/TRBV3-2	CASSRGWRNQPQHF	TGTGCCAGCAGCCGTGGTTGGCGCAATCAGCCCCAGCATTTT
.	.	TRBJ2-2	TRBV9	CASSVVPQSGELFF	TGTGCCAGCAGCGTAGTCCCCCAGTCCGGGGAGCTGTTTTTT
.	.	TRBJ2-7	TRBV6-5	CASSYSSLGSYEQYF	TGTGCCAGCAGTTACTCGAGTCTGGGGAGCTACGAGCAGTACTTC
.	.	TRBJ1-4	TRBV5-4	CASSSMRGSEKLFF	TGTGCCAGCAGCTCAATGAGGGGATCCGAAAAACTGTTTTTT
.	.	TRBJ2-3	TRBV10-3	CAIRDSVGTDTQYF	TGTGCCATCAGGGACAGCGTGGGCACAGATACGCAGTATTTT
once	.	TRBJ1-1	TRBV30	CAWGRNENTEAFF	TGTGCCTGGGGCAGAAATGAGAACACTGAAGCTTTCTTT
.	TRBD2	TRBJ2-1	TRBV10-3	CAISGGGAEQFF	TGTGCCATCAGTGGCGGGGGGGCTGAGCAGTTCTTC
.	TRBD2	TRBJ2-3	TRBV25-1	CASSVTSGNTDTQYF	TGTGCCAGCAGTGTTACTAGCGGGAACACAGATACGCAGTATTTT
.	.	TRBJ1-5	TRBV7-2	CASSPNLGNQPQHF	TGTGCCAGCAGCCCCAACCTTGGCAATCAGCCCCAGCATTTT
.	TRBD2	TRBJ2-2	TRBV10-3	CAIRGGANTGELFF	TGTGCCATCCGCGGGGGGGCGAACACCGGGGAGCTGTTTTTT
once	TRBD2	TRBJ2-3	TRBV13	CASSKLAGGRADTQYF	TGTGCCAGCAGCAAGCTAGCGGGGGGGCGAGCAGATACGCAGTATTTT
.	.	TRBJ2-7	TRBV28	CASSLGPQEQYF	TGTGCCAGCAGTTTAGGACCCCAGGAGCAGTACTTC
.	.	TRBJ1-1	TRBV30	CAWRNREITKAFF	TGTGCCTGGCGGAACAGGGAGATAACAAAAGCTTTCTTT
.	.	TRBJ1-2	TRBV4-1	CASSPGATGQGNYGYTF	TGCGCCAGCAGCCCCGGCGCAACCGGACAAGGCAACTATGGCTACACCTTC
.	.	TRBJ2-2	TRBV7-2	CASSLRHGELFF	TGTGCCAGCAGCCTACGTCACGGGGAGCTGTTTTTT
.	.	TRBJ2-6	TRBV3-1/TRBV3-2	CASSTSGQRQSSGANVLTF	TGTGCCAGCAGCACTTCAGGACAGAGACAAAGCTCTGGGGCCAACGTCCTGACTTTC
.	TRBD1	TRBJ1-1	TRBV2	CASSLTGKGNTEAFF	TGTGCCAGCAGTCTGACAGGGAAGGGGAACACTGAAGCTTTCTTT
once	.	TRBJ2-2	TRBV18	CASSLTSSSTGELFF	TGTGCCAGCTCTCTAACCAGTTCGAGCACCGGGGAGCTGTTTTTT
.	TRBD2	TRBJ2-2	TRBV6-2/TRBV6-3	CASSPRASGTGELFF	TGTGCCAGCAGCCCACGAGCTAGCGGCACCGGGGAGCTGTTTTTT
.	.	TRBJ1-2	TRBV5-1	CASSFSVNYGYTF	TGCGCCAGCAGCTTTTCGGTGAACTATGGCTACACCTTC
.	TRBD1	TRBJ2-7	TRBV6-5	CASSRGQDLSYEQYF	TGTGCCAGCAGCCGTGGACAGGATCTTTCCTACGAGCAGTACTTC
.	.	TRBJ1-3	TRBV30	CAWSVLGAGNTIYF	TGTGCCTGGAGTGTCCTAGGGGCTGGAAACACCATATATTTT
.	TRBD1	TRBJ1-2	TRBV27	CASSLAGTGYGYTF	TGTGCCAGCAGTTTGGCCGGGACAGGATATGGCTACACCTTC
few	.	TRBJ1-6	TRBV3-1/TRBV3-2	CASSRATAPLHF	TGTGCCAGCAGCAGAGCAACAGCACCCCTCCACTTT
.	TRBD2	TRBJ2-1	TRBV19	CASSGRTSGGYNEQFF	TGTGCCAGTAGTGGCCGGACTAGCGGGGGGTACAATGAGCAGTTCTTC
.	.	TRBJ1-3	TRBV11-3	CASSGSGRRNTIYF	TGTGCCAGCAGCGGCTCCGGCAGACGAAACACCATATATTTT
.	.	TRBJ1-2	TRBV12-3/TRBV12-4	CASSFRANYGYTF	TGTGCCAGCAGTTTCCGAGCTAACTATGGCTACACCTTC
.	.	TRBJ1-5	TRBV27	CASSEGARGPQHF	TGTGCCAGCAGCGAGGGAGCTCGGGGGCCCCAGCATTTT
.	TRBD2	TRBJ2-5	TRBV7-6	CASSLLAGGLAGSETQYF	TGTGCCAGCAGCTTACTGGCGGGGGGACTAGCGGGGTCGGAGACCCAGTACTTC
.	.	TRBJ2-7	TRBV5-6	CASSLEAPPYEQYF	TGTGCCAGCAGCTTGGAGGCGCCGCCCTACGAGCAGTACTTC
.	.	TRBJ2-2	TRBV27	CASKAGRVYTGELFF	TGTGCCAGCAAGGCAGGGCGAGTTTACACCGGGGAGCTGTTTTTT
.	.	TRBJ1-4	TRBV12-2	CASRLRGTTNEKLFF	TGTGCAAGTCGCCTCCGGGGCACAACTAATGAAAAACTGTTTTTT
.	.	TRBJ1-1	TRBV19	CASSIRPLVNTEAFF	TGTGCCAGTAGTATACGGCCGCTAGTGAACACTGAAGCTTTCTTT
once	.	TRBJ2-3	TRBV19	CASSIGPGGTDTQYF	TGTGCCAGTAGTATCGGGCCAGGTGGCACAGATACGCAGTATTTT
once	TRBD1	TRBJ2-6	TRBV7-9	CASSSDRGRTGANVLTF	TGTGCCAGCAGCTCGGACAGGGGGAGAACTGGGGCCAACGTCCTGACTTTC
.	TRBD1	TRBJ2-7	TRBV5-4	CASSRGDRDGYEQYF	TGTGCCAGCAGCCGCGGGGACAGGGACGGCTACGAGCAGTACTTC
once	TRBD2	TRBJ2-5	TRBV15	CATSRDPRASGGPRETQYF	TGTGCCACCAGCAGAGATCCTCGGGCTAGCGGGGGGCCAAGAGAGACCCAGTACTTC
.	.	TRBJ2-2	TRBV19	CASTTVRHTGELFF	TGTGCCAGCACGACAGTTAGGCACACCGGGGAGCTGTTTTTT